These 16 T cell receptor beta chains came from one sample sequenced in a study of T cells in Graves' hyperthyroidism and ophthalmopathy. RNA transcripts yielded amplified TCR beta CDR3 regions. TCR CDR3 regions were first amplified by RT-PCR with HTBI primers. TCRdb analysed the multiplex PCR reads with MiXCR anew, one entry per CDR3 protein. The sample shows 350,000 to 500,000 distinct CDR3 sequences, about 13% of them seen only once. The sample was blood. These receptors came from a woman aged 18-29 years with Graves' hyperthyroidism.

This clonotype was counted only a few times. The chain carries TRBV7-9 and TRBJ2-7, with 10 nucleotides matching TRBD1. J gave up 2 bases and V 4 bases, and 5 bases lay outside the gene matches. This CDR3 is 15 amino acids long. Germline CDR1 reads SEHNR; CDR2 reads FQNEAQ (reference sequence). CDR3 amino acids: CASSSKDRGTYEQYF. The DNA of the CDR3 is TGTGCCAGCAGCTCTAAGGACAGGGGGACCTACGAGCAGTACTTC.

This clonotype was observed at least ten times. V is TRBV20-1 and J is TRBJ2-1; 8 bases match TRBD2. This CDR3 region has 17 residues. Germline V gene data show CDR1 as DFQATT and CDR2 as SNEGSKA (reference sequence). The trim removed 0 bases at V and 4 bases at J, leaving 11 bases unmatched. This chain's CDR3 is CSARDVRLAGSYNEQFF. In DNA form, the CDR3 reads TGCAGTGCTAGAGATGTCAGGCTAGCGGGCTCATACAATGAGCAGTTCTTC.

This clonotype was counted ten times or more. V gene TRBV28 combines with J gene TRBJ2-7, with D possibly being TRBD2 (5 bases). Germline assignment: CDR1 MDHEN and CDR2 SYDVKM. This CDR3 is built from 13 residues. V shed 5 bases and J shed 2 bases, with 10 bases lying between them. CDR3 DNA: TGTGCCAGCAGTCCCCCTAGCCCCTACGAGCAGTACTTC. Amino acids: CASSPPSPYEQYF.

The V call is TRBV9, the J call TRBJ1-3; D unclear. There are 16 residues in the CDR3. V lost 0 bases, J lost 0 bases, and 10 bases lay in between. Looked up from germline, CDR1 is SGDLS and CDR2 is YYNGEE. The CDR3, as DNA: TGTGCCAGCAGCGTAGCTACAGATCTCTCTGGAAACACCATATATTTT. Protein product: CASSVATDLSGNTIYF.

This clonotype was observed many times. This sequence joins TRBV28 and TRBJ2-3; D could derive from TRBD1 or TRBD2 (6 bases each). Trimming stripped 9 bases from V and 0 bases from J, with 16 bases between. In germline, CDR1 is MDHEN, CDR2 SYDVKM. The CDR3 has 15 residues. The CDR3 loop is CASQRGAASTDTQYF. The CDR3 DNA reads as TGTGCCAGTCAAAGGGGGGCAGCTAGCACAGATACGCAGTATTTT.

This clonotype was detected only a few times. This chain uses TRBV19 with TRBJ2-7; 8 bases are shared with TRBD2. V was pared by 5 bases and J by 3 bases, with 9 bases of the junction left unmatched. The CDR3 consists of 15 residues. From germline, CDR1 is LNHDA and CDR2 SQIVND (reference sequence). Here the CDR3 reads CASSELSGSGYEQYF. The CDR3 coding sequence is TGTGCCAGTAGTGAGTTAAGCGGGAGTGGCTACGAGCAGTACTTC. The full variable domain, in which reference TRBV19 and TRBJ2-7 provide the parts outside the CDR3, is DGGITQSPKYLFRKEGQNVTLSCEQNLNHDAMYWYRQDPGQGLRLIYYSQIVNDFQKGDIAEGYSVSREKKESFPLTVTSAQKNPTAFYLCASSELSGSGYEQYFGPGTRLTVT.

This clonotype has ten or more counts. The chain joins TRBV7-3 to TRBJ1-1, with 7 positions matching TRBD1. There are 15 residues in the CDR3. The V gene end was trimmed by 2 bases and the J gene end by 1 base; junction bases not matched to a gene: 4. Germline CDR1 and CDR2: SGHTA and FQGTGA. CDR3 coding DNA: TGTGCCAGCAGCTTAGAGGGGACAGCGAACACTGAAGCTTTCTTT. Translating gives CASSLEGTANTEAFF.

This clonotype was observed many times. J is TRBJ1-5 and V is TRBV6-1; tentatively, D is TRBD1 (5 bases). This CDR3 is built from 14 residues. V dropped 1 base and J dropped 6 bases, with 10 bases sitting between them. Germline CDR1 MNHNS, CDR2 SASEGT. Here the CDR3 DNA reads TGTGCCAGCAGTGAAGATCCGGGGGTTCAGCCCCAGCATTTT. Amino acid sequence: CASSEDPGVQPQHF.

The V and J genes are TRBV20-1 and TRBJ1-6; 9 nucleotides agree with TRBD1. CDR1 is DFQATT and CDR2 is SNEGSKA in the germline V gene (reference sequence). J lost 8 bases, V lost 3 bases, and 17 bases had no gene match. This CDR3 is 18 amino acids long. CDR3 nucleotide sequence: TGCAGTGCTAGCCCCCCTGGACAGGGGATCGGCCTTTATTCACCCCTCCACTTT. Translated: CSASPPGQGIGLYSPLHF.

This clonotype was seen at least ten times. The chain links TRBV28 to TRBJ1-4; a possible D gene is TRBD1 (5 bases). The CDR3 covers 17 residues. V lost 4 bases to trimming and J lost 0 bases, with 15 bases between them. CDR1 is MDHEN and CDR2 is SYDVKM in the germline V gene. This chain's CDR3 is CASSSLRGEATNEKLFF. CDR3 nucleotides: TGTGCCAGCAGTTCGCTGAGAGGGGAAGCAACTAATGAAAAACTGTTTTTT.

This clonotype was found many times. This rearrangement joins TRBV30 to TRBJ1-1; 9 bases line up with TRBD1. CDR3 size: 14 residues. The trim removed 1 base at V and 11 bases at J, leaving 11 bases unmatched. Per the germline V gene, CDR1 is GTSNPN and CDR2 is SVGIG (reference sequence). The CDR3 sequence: CAWSGAGTGSAAFF. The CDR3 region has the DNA TGTGCCTGGAGTGGGGCCGGGACAGGGTCCGCTGCTTTCTTT.

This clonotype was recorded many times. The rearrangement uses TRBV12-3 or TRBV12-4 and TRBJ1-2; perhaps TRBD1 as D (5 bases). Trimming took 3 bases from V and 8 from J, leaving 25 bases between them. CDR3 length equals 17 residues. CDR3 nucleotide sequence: TGTGCCAGCAGTTTTTCTTCCGGGGGGGACCCATCTTGGGGCTACACCTTC. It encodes CASSFSSGGDPSWGYTF.

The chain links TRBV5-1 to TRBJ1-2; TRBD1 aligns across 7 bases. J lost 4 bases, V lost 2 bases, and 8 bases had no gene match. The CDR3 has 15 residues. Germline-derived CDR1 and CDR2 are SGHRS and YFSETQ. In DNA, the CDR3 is TGCGCCAGCAGCTTAGAATTCCGGGACAGCTATGGCTACACCTTC. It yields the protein CASSLEFRDSYGYTF.

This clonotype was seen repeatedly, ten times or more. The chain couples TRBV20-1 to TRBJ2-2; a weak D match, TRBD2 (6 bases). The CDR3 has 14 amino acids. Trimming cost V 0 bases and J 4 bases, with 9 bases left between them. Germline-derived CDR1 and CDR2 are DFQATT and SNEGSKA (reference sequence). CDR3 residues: CSARDRGGTGELFF. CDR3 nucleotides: TGCAGTGCTAGAGATCGGGGAGGCACCGGGGAGCTGTTTTTT.

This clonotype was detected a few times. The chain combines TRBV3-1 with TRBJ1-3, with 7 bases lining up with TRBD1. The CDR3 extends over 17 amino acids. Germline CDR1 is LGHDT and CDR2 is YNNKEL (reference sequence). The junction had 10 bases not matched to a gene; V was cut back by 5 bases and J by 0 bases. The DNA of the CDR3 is TGTGCCAGCAGCAACCGGGACAGTACAATCTCTGGAAACACCATATATTTT. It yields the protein CASSNRDSTISGNTIYF.

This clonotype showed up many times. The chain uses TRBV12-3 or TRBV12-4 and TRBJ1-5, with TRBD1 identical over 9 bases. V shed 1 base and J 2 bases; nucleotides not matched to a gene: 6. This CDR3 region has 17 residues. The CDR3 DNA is TGTGCCAGCAGTTTAGTCGTACAGGGGGCAGGCAATCAGCCCCAGCATTTT. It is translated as CASSLVVQGAGNQPQHF.